These T cell receptor beta chains were read from a single sample in a study of blood T cell repertoires in COVID-19. This table comes from immunoSEQ multiplex PCR, and its TCRdb copy is limited to in-frame clones, with some not included. The repertoire has about 240,000 clones, about 83% of them found once; the top ten carry around 4%. Sequencing input: peripheral blood. The receptors derive from a middle-aged man with acute or convalescent COVID-19. The CDR3 runs from the conserved cysteine through the conserved F or W. A D gene is named only where the DNA matches it firmly. Part of the rows lack a size; the others show once, few, many or a class for expanded clones.

d_gene	abundance	j_gene	v_gene	CDR3nt	CDR3aa
.	.	TRBJ1-6	TRBV2	TGTGCCAGCAGTGAAAGACAGGAGAGGACACCCCTCCACTTT	CASSERQERTPLHF
TRBD2	.	TRBJ2-1	TRBV5-6	TGTGCCAGCAGCTTGCTTTTCCTAGCGGGGAAGAGCTCCTACAATGAGCAGTTCTTC	CASSLLFLAGKSSYNEQFF
TRBD1	.	TRBJ2-7	TRBV9	TGTGCCAGCAGCGTAGAGGGGACAGGATCCTTCTACGAGCAGTACTTC	CASSVEGTGSFYEQYF
.	few	TRBJ1-5	TRBV30	TGTGCCTGGAGTGTACAGACGGGATGGAATCAGCCCCAGCATTTT	CAWSVQTGWNQPQHF
.	.	TRBJ1-2	TRBV4-1	TGCGCCAGCAGCCAAGACGGGGGGCGCAATCCCTATGGCTACACCTTC	CASSQDGGRNPYGYTF
.	.	TRBJ1-2	TRBV9	TGTGCCAGCAGCGCTTTCGGAGCTAACTATGGCTACACCTTC	CASSAFGANYGYTF
.	.	TRBJ1-6	TRBV19	TGTGCCAGTGGAGTTTCAAATTCACCCCTCCACTTT	CASGVSNSPLHF
.	.	TRBJ1-2	TRBV28	TGTGCCAGCAGTCCGCCAGCGGGCCGCTATGGCTACACCTTC	CASSPPAGRYGYTF
TRBD2	.	TRBJ2-1	TRBV10-3	TGTGCCATCAGGGGGACTAGCGGGAGCCCCCATGAGCAGTTCTTC	CAIRGTSGSPHEQFF
.	.	TRBJ1-1	TRBV6-5	TGTGCCAGCGGCCCCAGGGTCATGAACACTGAAGCTTTCTTT	CASGPRVMNTEAFF
.	.	TRBJ1-1	TRBV3-1/TRBV3-2	TGTGCCAGCAGCCAAGATAAAGGTCGGGGTACTGAAGCTTTCTTT	CASSQDKGRGTEAFF
.	.	TRBJ1-2	TRBV19	TGTGCCAGTAAGGAACAGATGTTTAACTATGGCTACACCTTC	CASKEQMFNYGYTF
TRBD1	.	TRBJ2-2	TRBV25-1	TGTGCCAGCAGTGGACAGTCCGGGACAGGGGTCGGGGAGCTGTTTTTT	CASSGQSGTGVGELFF
TRBD2	.	TRBJ2-1	TRBV5-4	TGTGCCAGCAGCTCACCGGGACTAGCGGACAATGAGCAGTTCTTC	CASSSPGLADNEQFF
TRBD1	.	TRBJ1-1	TRBV27	TGTGCCAGCAGTTTAGGGGGACAGTCTAGGGCTGAAGCTTTCTTT	CASSLGGQSRAEAFF
TRBD2	once	TRBJ2-1	TRBV2	TGTGCCAGCAGTGAAGAGGCTAGCGGGAACCAGTTCTTC	CASSEEASGNQFF
.	.	TRBJ1-1	TRBV2	TGTGCCAGCATTGATCAGTTTGAAGCTTTCTTT	CASIDQFEAFF
.	.	TRBJ1-5	TRBV28	TGTGCCAGCCGAGGGTCTAATCAGCCCCAGCATTTT	CASRGSNQPQHF
.	few	TRBJ1-6	TRBV2	TGTGCCAGCAGTGTCGGAGGGGCCTATGGTTCACCCCTCCACTTT	CASSVGGAYGSPLHF
.	.	TRBJ2-5	TRBV10-2	TGCGCCAGCAGTGGACAAGCCGAAGAGACCCAGTACTTC	CASSGQAEETQYF
.	.	TRBJ1-1	TRBV12-3/TRBV12-4	TGTGCCAGCAGTTTTCAGAACACTGAAGCTTTCTTT	CASSFQNTEAFF
TRBD2	.	TRBJ2-7	TRBV7-9	TGTGCCAGCAGCCAGGGACTAGCGGGAGACTACGAGCAGTACTTC	CASSQGLAGDYEQYF
.	.	TRBJ1-2	TRBV6-1	TGTGCCAGCAGTGAAGCGCTTGGGCCCGATGGCTACACCTTC	CASSEALGPDGYTF